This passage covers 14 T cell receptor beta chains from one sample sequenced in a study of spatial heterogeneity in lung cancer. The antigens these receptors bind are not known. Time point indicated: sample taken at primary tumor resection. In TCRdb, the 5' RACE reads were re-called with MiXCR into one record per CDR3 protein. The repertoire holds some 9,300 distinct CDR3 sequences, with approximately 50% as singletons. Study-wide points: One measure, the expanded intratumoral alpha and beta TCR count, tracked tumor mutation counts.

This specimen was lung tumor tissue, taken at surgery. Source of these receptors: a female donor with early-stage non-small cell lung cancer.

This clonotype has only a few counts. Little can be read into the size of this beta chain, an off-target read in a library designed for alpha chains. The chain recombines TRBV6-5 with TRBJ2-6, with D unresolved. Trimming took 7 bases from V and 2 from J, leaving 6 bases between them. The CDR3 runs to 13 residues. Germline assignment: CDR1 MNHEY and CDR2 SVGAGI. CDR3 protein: CASMVAGANVLTF. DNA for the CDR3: TGTGCCAGCATGGTGGCTGGGGCCAACGTCCTGACTTTC.

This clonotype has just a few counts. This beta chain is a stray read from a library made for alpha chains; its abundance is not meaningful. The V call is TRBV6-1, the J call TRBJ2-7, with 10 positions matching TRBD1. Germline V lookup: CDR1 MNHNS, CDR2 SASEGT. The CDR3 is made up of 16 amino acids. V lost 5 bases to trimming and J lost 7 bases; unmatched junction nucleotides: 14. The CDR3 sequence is CASSPRTGTGAGEQYF. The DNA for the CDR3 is TGTGCCAGCAGTCCCCGAACCGGGACAGGGGCAGGAGAGCAGTACTTC.

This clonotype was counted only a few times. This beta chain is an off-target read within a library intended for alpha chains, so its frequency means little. The CDR3 DNA reads TGCGCCAGCAGCCCGCCCCTAGCGGGGGCCTACAATGAGCAGTTCTTC. This encodes CASSPPLAGAYNEQFF. The V call is TRBV5-1, the J call TRBJ2-1; TRBD2 aligns across 10 bases. The CDR3 has 16 residues. V was clipped by 4 bases and J by 2 bases; unmatched bases: 6. Looked up from germline, CDR1 is SGHRS and CDR2 is YFSETQ.

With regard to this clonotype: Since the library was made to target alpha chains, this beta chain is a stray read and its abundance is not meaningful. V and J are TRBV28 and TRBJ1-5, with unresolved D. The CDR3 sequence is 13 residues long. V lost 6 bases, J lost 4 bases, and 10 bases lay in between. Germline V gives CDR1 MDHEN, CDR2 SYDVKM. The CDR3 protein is CASRGSRNQPQHF. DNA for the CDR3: TGTGCCAGCAGAGGGTCTAGAAATCAGCCCCAGCATTTT.

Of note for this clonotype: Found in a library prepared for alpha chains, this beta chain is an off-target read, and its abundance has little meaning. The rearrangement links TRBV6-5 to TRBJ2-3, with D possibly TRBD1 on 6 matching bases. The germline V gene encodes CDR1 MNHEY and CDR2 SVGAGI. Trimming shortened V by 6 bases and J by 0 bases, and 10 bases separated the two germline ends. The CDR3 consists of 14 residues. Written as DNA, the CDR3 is TGTGCCAGCAGCTACAGGGTTAGCACAGATACGCAGTATTTT. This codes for CASSYRVSTDTQYF.

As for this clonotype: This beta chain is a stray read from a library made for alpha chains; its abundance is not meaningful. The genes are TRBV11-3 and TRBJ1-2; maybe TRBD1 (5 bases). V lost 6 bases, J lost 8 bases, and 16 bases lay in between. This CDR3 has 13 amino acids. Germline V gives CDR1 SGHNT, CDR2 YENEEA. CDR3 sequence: CASRRTGPAGYTF. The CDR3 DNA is TGTGCCAGCAGACGTACAGGTCCGGCAGGCTACACCTTC.

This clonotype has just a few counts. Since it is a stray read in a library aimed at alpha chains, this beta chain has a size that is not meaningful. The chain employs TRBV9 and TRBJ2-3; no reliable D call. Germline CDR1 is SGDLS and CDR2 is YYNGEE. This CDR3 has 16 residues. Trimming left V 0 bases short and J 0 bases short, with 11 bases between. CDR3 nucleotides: TGTGCCAGCAGCGTAGCTCGGCAGACCAGCACAGATACGCAGTATTTT. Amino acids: CASSVARQTSTDTQYF.

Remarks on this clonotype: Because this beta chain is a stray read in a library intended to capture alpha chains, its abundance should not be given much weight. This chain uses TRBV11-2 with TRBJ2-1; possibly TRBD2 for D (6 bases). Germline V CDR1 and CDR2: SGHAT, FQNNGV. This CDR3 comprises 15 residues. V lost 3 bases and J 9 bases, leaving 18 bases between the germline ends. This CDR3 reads CASSFGGMFRGEQFF. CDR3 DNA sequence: TGTGCCAGCAGCTTCGGGGGAATGTTTAGGGGTGAGCAGTTCTTC.

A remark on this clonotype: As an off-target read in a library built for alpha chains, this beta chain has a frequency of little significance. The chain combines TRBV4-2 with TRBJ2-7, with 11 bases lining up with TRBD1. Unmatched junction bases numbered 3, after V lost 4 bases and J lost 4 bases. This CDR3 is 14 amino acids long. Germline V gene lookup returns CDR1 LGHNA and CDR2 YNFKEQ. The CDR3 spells CASSRGTGGYEQYF. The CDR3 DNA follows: TGTGCCAGCAGCCGGGGGACAGGGGGGTACGAGCAGTACTTC.

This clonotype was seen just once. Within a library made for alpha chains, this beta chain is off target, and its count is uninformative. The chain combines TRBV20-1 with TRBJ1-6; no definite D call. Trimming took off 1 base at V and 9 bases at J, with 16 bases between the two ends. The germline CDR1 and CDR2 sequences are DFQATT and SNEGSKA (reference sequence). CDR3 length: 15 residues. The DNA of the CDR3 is TGCAGTGCTAGAGTGGAGGCGGATTTGGGTTCACCCCTCCACTTT. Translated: CSARVEADLGSPLHF.

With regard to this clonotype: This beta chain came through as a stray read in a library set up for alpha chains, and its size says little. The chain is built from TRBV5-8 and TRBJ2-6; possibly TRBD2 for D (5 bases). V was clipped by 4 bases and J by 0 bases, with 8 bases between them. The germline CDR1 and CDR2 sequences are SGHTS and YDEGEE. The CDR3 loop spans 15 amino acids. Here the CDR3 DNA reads TGTGCCAGCAGCCGGGATTACTCTGGGGCCAACGTCCTGACTTTC. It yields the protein CASSRDYSGANVLTF.

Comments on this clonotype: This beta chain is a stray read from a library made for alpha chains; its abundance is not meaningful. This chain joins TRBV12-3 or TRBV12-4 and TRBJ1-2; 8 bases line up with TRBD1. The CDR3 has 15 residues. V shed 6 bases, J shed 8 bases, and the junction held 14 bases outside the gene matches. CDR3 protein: CASSLSSKGTGGYTF. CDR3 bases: TGTGCCAGCAGCCTTTCCTCCAAGGGGACAGGAGGCTACACCTTC.

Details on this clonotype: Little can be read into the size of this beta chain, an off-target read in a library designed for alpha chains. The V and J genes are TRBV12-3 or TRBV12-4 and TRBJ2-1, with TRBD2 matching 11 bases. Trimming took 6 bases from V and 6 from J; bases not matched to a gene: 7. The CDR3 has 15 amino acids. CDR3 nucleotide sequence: TGTGCCAGCAGACGGCTAGCGGGGGGTCCCAATGAGCAGTTCTTC. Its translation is CASRRLAGGPNEQFF.

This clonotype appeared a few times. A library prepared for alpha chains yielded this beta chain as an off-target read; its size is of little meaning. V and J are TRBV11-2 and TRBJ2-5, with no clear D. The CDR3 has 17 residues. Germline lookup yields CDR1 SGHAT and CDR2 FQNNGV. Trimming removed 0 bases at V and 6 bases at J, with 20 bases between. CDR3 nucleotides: TGTGCCAGCAGCTTAGATAGTCCGGGTTTAGGATCTCAGACCCAGTACTTC. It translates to CASSLDSPGLGSQTQYF.